The 28 T cell receptor beta chains reported below all come from one sample, sequenced in a study of T cell responses to AZD1222 COVID-19 vaccine. Clones were sequenced by immunoSEQ multiplex PCR, and TCRdb holds only the in-frame ones, with some missing. This sample has about 160,000 clones; 88% occur once, and the top ten carry 5.5%. Sequencing used peripheral blood, obtained on day 0 of AZD1222 vaccination. These receptors originate from an adult in good health.

The genes are TRBV15 and TRBJ2-5; TRBD1 matches 7 bases. V shed 6 bases, J shed 2 bases, and the junction held 3 bases outside the gene matches. The CDR3 length is 13 residues. CDR1 is LNHNV and CDR2 is YYDKDF in the germline V gene (reference sequence). CDR3 residues: CATSRGRQETQYF. Here the CDR3 DNA reads TGTGCCACCAGTAGGGGGCGGCAAGAGACCCAGTACTTC.

This clone was recorded only once. V is TRBV28 and J is TRBJ2-1; no reliable D call. The V gene's germline CDR1 is MDHEN and CDR2 SYDVKM. V lost 7 bases and J 6 bases, leaving 19 bases between the germline ends. CDR3 length equals 15 residues. The CDR3 region is CASTQSGLGLNEQFF. In DNA form, the CDR3 reads TGTGCCAGCACCCAGTCCGGCCTGGGCCTCAATGAGCAGTTCTTC.

V gene TRBV11-1 combines with J gene TRBJ2-1; D is possibly TRBD2 (5 bases). The CDR3 spans 14 residues. V was shortened by 1 base and J by 4 bases, with 8 bases between the two germline ends. Germline V gene lookup returns CDR1 SGHAT and CDR2 FQDESV (reference sequence). The CDR3 DNA follows: TGTGCCAGCAGCTTAGGGACTTCTTACAATGAGCAGTTCTTC. Translating gives CASSLGTSYNEQFF.

J is TRBJ2-2 and V is TRBV30; D is ambiguous. The ends were cut back, 1 base at V and 3 bases at J, with 12 bases in the middle. There are 15 residues in the CDR3. Germline V CDR1 and CDR2: GTSNPN, SVGIG (reference sequence). The CDR3 DNA sequence: TGTGCCTGGAGTGCCGGACGGGCTTACACCGGGGAGCTGTTTTTT. Translation gives CAWSAGRAYTGELFF.

This clone was observed a handful of times. The rearrangement links TRBV11-2 to TRBJ1-6; a possible D gene is TRBD1 (5 bases). The CDR3 extends over 15 amino acids. Trimming removed 1 base at V and 5 bases at J, with 9 bases between. CDR1 and CDR2 from the germline V gene are SGHAT and FQNNGV. The CDR3 loop reads CASSLGEGNNSPLHF. The DNA for the CDR3 is TGTGCCAGCAGCTTAGGAGAGGGGAATAATTCACCCCTCCACTTT.

CDR3 residues: CASSYSSLQETQYF. Written as DNA, the CDR3 is TGTGCCAGCAGTTACTCCAGTCTCCAAGAGACCCAGTACTTC. The chain carries TRBV6-2 or TRBV6-3 and TRBJ2-5; D unclear. CDR1 MNHEY and CDR2 SVGEGT come from the germline V gene. The CDR3 spans 14 residues. The germline V and J ends were trimmed by 0 bases and 1 base, with 6 bases remaining between them.

The J gene is TRBJ1-1, the V gene TRBV7-9; D ambiguous. Per the germline V gene, CDR1 is SEHNR and CDR2 is FQNEAQ (reference sequence). V shed 5 bases and J shed 3 bases, with 13 bases lying between them. The CDR3 is 14 amino acids. This CDR3 is CASSLLFRDTEAFF. The CDR3 nucleotides are TGTGCCAGCAGCCTACTATTCCGGGACACTGAAGCTTTCTTT.

V usage is TRBV6-5 and J usage is TRBJ2-1, with a tentative D call TRBD2 (5 bases). The germline V and J ends were trimmed by 0 bases and 5 bases, with 8 bases remaining between them. The CDR3 has 14 residues. Germline V gene data show CDR1 as MNHEY and CDR2 as SVGAGI. The CDR3 sequence is CASSYSSEDNEQFF. The CDR3 coding sequence is TGTGCCAGCAGTTACTCTAGCGAAGACAATGAGCAGTTCTTC.

The V call is TRBV14, the J call TRBJ2-3, with TRBD2 matching 9 bases. V was pared by 0 bases and J by 5 bases, with 9 bases of the junction left unmatched. In germline, CDR1 is SGHDN, CDR2 FVKESK. This CDR3 spans 17 amino acids. This chain's CDR3 is CASSQDLFAGGQDTQYF. DNA for the CDR3: TGTGCCAGCAGCCAAGATCTTTTCGCGGGGGGGCAAGATACGCAGTATTTT.

This rearrangement joins TRBV18 to TRBJ2-4, with 8 bases matching TRBD1. Germline CDR1 KGHSH, CDR2 LQKENI. J gave up 2 bases and V 3 bases, and 9 bases lay outside the gene matches. CDR3 length equals 17 residues. CDR3: CASSPDRVNGPKNIQYF. Written as DNA, the CDR3 is TGTGCCAGCTCACCGGACAGGGTGAACGGGCCCAAAAACATTCAGTACTTC.

The V and J genes are TRBV6-5 and TRBJ1-3, with D uncertain. V lost 10 bases to trimming and J lost 0 bases, with 13 bases between them. Germline V CDR1 and CDR2: MNHEY, SVGAGI. This CDR3 has 14 residues. In nucleotides, the CDR3 is TGTGCCACTTCACTAGGAACCTCTGGAAACACCATATATTTT. Amino acid sequence: CATSLGTSGNTIYF.

V usage is TRBV3-1 (or the pseudogene TRBV3-2) and J usage is TRBJ1-1; D possibly corresponds to TRBD1 (5 bases). The germline V gene has CDR1 LGHDT and CDR2 YNNKEL (reference sequence). The CDR3 consists of 12 residues. The V end was cut by 7 bases, the J end by 7 bases, with 13 bases between. The CDR3 DNA is TGTGCCAGCACCTTTGGGGGGGATGAAGCTTTCTTT. Translation gives CASTFGGDEAFF.

The chain uses TRBV29-1 and TRBJ2-5; TRBD2 matches 13 bases. The CDR3 contains 14 residues. Germline CDR1 and CDR2: SQVTM and ANQGSEA. Trimming at V came to 5 bases and at J to 5 bases, leaving 5 bases not matched to a gene. The CDR3 here is CSVTGLAGAETQYF. Written as DNA, the CDR3 is TGCAGCGTTACTGGACTAGCGGGGGCCGAGACCCAGTACTTC.

This chain connects TRBV20-1 to TRBJ1-2; the D gene is possibly TRBD1 (5 bases). The V end was cut by 5 bases, the J end by 7 bases, with 11 bases between. The CDR3 length is 11 residues. CDR1 is DFQATT, CDR2 SNEGSKA, per germline (reference sequence). The chain's CDR3 is CSARPRGGYTF. In nucleotides, the CDR3 is TGCAGTGCTCGCCCAAGGGGTGGCTACACCTTC.

V and J are TRBV6-5 and TRBJ1-1; D unclear. Germline CDR1 is MNHEY and CDR2 is SVGAGI. V lost 6 bases to trimming and J lost 11 bases, with 25 bases between them. The CDR3 contains 15 residues. CDR3 protein: CASSRGFSKGGEAFF. The CDR3 nucleotides are TGTGCCAGCAGCCGGGGATTCTCGAAGGGTGGAGAGGCTTTCTTT.

The chain joins TRBV6-2 or TRBV6-3 to TRBJ1-1, with D possibly TRBD1 on 6 matching bases. The CDR3 loop spans 13 amino acids. V was cut by 2 bases and J by 5 bases, with 9 bases left in between. From germline, CDR1 is MNHEY and CDR2 SVGEGT. CDR3 DNA sequence: TGTGCCAGCAGTTACGGGGGCGGGACTGAAGCTTTCTTT. This translates into CASSYGGGTEAFF.

This chain connects TRBV30 to TRBJ1-6, with 9 positions matching TRBD1. The CDR3 totals 14 residues. V shed 1 base and J 10 bases; nucleotides not matched to a gene: 5. The V gene's germline CDR1 is GTSNPN and CDR2 SVGIG (reference sequence). The CDR3 spells CAWSAGQGPSPLHF. The CDR3 DNA sequence: TGTGCCTGGAGTGCCGGACAGGGGCCGTCACCCCTCCACTTT. The complete variable domain, with remaining parts taken from reference TRBV30 and TRBJ1-6, reads SQTIHQWPATLVQPVGSPLSLECTVEGTSNPNLYWYRQAAGRGLQLLFYSVGIGQISSEVPQNLSASRPQDRQFILSSKKLLLSDSGFYLCAWSAGQGPSPLHFGNGTRLTVT.

This clone occurred a few times. The genes are TRBV27 and TRBJ1-2, with unresolved D. This CDR3 contains 13 residues. CDR1 is MNHEY and CDR2 is SMNVEV in the germline V gene (reference sequence). Trimming removed 5 bases from V and 2 bases from J, with 9 bases in between. Written as DNA, the CDR3 is TGTGCCAGCAGTCAATCAGCAAACTATGGCTACACCTTC. Its translation: CASSQSANYGYTF.

The chain joins TRBV6-5 to TRBJ1-5; D might be TRBD1 (5 bases). In germline, CDR1 is MNHEY, CDR2 SVGAGI. This CDR3 contains 13 residues. The ends were cut back, 5 bases at V and 5 bases at J, with 10 bases in the middle. As DNA, the CDR3 is TGTGCCAGCAGTATACAGGTAGATCAGCCCCAGCATTTT. This encodes CASSIQVDQPQHF.

The J gene is TRBJ1-4, the V gene TRBV29-1; 7 bases line up with TRBD1. Germline assignment: CDR1 SQVTM and CDR2 ANQGSEA. There are 13 residues in the CDR3. After removal of 8 bases from V and 7 bases from J, the junction contained 10 bases not matched to a gene. The CDR3 DNA sequence: TGCAGCTTCTCCGAGGGGGCAGGTGAAAAACTGTTTTTT. This translates into CSFSEGAGEKLFF.

The gene calls are TRBV4-3 and TRBJ2-5, with D unresolved. CDR3 size: 13 residues. The germline V and J ends were trimmed by 0 bases and 5 bases, with 7 bases remaining between them. Germline CDR1 and CDR2: LGHNA and YSLEER. The CDR3 spells CASSQEGWETQYF. The CDR3 nucleotides are TGCGCCAGCAGCCAAGAAGGGTGGGAGACCCAGTACTTC.

The genes are TRBV6-5 and TRBJ1-4; TRBD1 might be the D (6 bases). Germline lookup yields CDR1 MNHEY and CDR2 SVGAGI. CDR3 length: 15 residues. V dropped 6 bases and J dropped 4 bases, with 15 bases sitting between them. The CDR3 nucleotides read TGTGCCAGCAGAATCCAGGGGAATAGTAATGAAAAACTGTTTTTT. Protein sequence: CASRIQGNSNEKLFF.

The genes are TRBV5-4 and TRBJ1-6; 8 nucleotides align to TRBD1. The CDR3 sequence is 15 residues long. V shed 3 bases and J 8 bases; nucleotides not matched to a gene: 7. CDR1 is SGHNT, CDR2 YYREEE, per germline (reference sequence). This CDR3 reads CASSSQGARDSPLHF. DNA of the CDR3: TGTGCCAGCAGCTCTCAGGGGGCGCGGGATTCACCCCTCCACTTT.

The chain has TRBV11-1 and TRBJ2-1, with 8 bases fitting TRBD1. The CDR3 is 15 residues long. The germline V gene has CDR1 SGHAT and CDR2 FQDESV (reference sequence). With V trimmed by 1 base and J by 5 bases, 4 bases remained unmatched. The CDR3 spells CASSLGGQENNEQFF. In nucleotides, the CDR3 is TGTGCCAGCAGCTTAGGGGGACAGGAGAACAATGAGCAGTTCTTC. The complete variable domain, with remaining parts taken from reference TRBV11-1 and TRBJ2-1, reads EAEVAQSPRYKITEKSQAVAFWCDPISGHATLYWYRQILGQGPELLVQFQDESVVDDSQLPKDRFSAERLKGVDSTLKIQPAELGDSAMYLCASSLGGQENNEQFFGPGTRLTVL.

DNA of the CDR3: TGCGCCAGCAGCCAAGAGTCGGGTGGGACTTACGAGCAGTACTTC. Its translation: CASSQESGGTYEQYF. This rearrangement joins TRBV4-1 to TRBJ2-7; possibly TRBD2 for D (6 bases). In germline, CDR1 is MGHRA, CDR2 YSYEKL. This CDR3 comprises 15 residues. V was pared by 0 bases and J by 4 bases, with 13 bases between.

This chain connects TRBV18 to TRBJ2-7; TRBD1 matches 11 bases. From germline, CDR1 is KGHSH and CDR2 LQKENI. After removal of 3 bases from V and 6 bases from J, the junction contained 4 bases not matched to a gene. The CDR3 totals 14 residues. The CDR3 is CASSPRTGGLEQYF. The CDR3 DNA follows: TGTGCCAGCTCACCCAGGACAGGGGGCCTCGAGCAGTACTTC.

The chain combines TRBV20-1 with TRBJ1-6, with 7 bases that match TRBD1. The CDR3 is made up of 13 amino acids. Trimming at V came to 3 bases and at J to 10 bases, leaving 6 bases not matched to a gene. Looked up from germline, CDR1 is DFQATT and CDR2 is SNEGSKA (reference sequence). CDR3 residues: CSASDRVGSPLHF. The CDR3 coding sequence is TGCAGTGCTAGTGACAGGGTAGGATCACCCCTCCACTTT.

The V gene is TRBV3-1 (or the pseudogene TRBV3-2), the J gene TRBJ1-1; perhaps TRBD1 as D (5 bases). The CDR3 is 16 residues long. Germline V lookup: CDR1 LGHDT, CDR2 YNNKEL (reference sequence). Trimming took off 4 bases at V and 1 base at J, with 16 bases between the two ends. The CDR3 sequence is CASSPQVLGGNTEAFF. DNA for the CDR3: TGTGCCAGCAGCCCCCAAGTCCTCGGGGGGAACACTGAAGCTTTCTTT.